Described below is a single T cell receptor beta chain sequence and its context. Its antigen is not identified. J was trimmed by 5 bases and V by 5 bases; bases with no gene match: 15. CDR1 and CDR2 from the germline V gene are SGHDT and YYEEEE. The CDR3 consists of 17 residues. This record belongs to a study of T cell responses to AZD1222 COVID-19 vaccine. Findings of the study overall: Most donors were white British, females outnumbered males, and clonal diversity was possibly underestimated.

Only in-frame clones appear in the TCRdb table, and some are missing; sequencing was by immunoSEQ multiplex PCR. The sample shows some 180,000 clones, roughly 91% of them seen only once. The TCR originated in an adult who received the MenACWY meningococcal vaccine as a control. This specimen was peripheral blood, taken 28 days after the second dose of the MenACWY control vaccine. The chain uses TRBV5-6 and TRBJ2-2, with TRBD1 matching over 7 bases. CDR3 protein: CASSPKGVAGGTGELFF. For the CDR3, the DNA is TGTGCCAGCAGTCCAAAAGGGGTTGCAGGGGGTACCGGGGAGCTGTTTTTT.